The 26 T cell receptor beta chains presented below share a single source sample, sequenced in a study of T-cell memory formation after mild COVID-19. TCRdb reprocessed the 5' RACE reads via MiXCR and lists one record per CDR3 protein. The table has around 300,000 distinct CDR3 sequences, approximately 19% seen once. Sequenced input: PBMCs or a T cell subset sorted from them (not recorded which). The receptors come from a man younger than 35 who had mild COVID-19 (a few samples of this study predate the infection). Cell type and time point are not known.

The rearrangement links TRBV25-1 to TRBJ2-7; weak D call: TRBD2 (6 bases). The germline V and J ends were trimmed by 8 bases and 5 bases, with 13 bases remaining between them. The CDR3 loop spans 12 amino acids. The germline V gene has CDR1 MGHDK and CDR2 SYGVNS. The CDR3 region is CASRRRRDEQYF. The CDR3 DNA follows: TGTGCCAGCCGTCGGAGGAGGGACGAGCAGTACTTC.

The sample holds a few counts of this clonotype. The rearrangement uses TRBV11-1 and TRBJ2-3, with TRBD2 as a possible D gene (7 bases). The ends were cut back, 2 bases at V and 3 bases at J, with 12 bases in the middle. The CDR3 is made up of 15 amino acids. Germline V gene sequence: CDR1 SGHAT, CDR2 FQDESV (reference sequence). The CDR3 coding sequence is TGTGCCAGCAGCTTATCGGCGGGGGCGACAGATACGCAGTATTTT. Translation gives CASSLSAGATDTQYF.

In the case of this clonotype: Mismatch with germline at one junction end may stem from a read error. The CDR3 bases are TGTGACAGCAGCCAATACGTGGGGGGCTACGAGCAGTACTTC. Translation: CDSSQYVGGYEQYF. The V gene is TRBV3-1, the J gene TRBJ2-7; possible D gene TRBD2, 6 bases. CDR3 size: 14 residues. Germline V gene data show CDR1 as LGHDT and CDR2 as YNNKEL (reference sequence).

This clonotype was detected ten times or more. The chain joins TRBV5-1 to TRBJ2-5, with D unresolved. The CDR3 has 12 amino acids. The V gene's germline CDR1 is SGHRS and CDR2 YFSETQ. Trimming cost V 2 bases and J 4 bases, with 6 bases left between them. The CDR3, as DNA: TGCGCCAGCAGCTTCCAAGGAGAGACCCAGTACTTC. Translation: CASSFQGETQYF. The whole variable domain, filled in from reference TRBV5-1 and TRBJ2-5, reads KAGVTQTPRYLIKTRGQQVTLSCSPISGHRSVSWYQQTPGQGLQFLFEYFSETQRNKGNFPGRFSGRQFSNSRSEMNVSTLELGDSALYLCASSFQGETQYFGPGTRLLVL.

The genes are TRBV7-2 and TRBJ1-2; TRBD1 agrees at 10 bases. Germline trimming cut 0 bases from V and 3 bases from J; bases unmatched to any gene: 4. CDR3 length equals 16 residues. Germline V lookup: CDR1 SGHTA, CDR2 FQGNSA. The CDR3, as DNA: TGTGCCAGCAGCTTAGCCGGGACAGGGGATCACTATGGCTACACCTTC. Its protein is CASSLAGTGDHYGYTF.

This clonotype occurred many times. The V and J genes are TRBV5-1 and TRBJ2-1; D call uncertain. V was pared by 0 bases and J by 8 bases, with 12 bases between. From germline, CDR1 is SGHRS and CDR2 YFSETQ. The CDR3 runs to 14 residues. This CDR3 reads CASSLALGGDEQFF. The CDR3 nucleotides are TGCGCCAGCAGCTTGGCCCTAGGCGGCGATGAGCAGTTCTTC.

J is TRBJ2-7 and V is TRBV4-1, with 7 bases matching TRBD1. The trim removed 1 base at V and 2 bases at J, leaving 2 bases unmatched. The CDR3 has 14 amino acids. CDR1 and CDR2 from the germline V gene are MGHRA and YSYEKL. CDR3 residues: CASSQVTGTYEQYV. The CDR3 nucleotides read TGCGCCAGCAGCCAAGTGACAGGGACCTACGAGCAGTACGTC.

This clonotype has more than one count but fewer than ten. The gene calls are TRBV7-2 and TRBJ1-2, with 7 bases fitting TRBD1. Trimming at V came to 3 bases and at J to 5 bases, leaving 24 bases not matched to a gene. Per germline, CDR1 SGHTA and CDR2 FQGNSA. This CDR3 region has 20 residues. CDR3 DNA sequence: TGTGCCAGCAGCTTGAATCCTTCGAAACTGACAGGGCTCCGTCAATATGGCTACACCTTC. Its translation is CASSLNPSKLTGLRQYGYTF.

The rearrangement joins TRBV11-3 to TRBJ2-1, with TRBD2 matching 7 bases. CDR3 length: 14 amino acids. Trimming took 7 bases from V and 4 from J; bases not matched to a gene: 7. Germline V CDR1 and CDR2: SGHNT, YENEEA. The CDR3 DNA is TGTGCCAGCACTTGGGGAGGGCCTTACAATGAGCAGTTCTTC. It encodes CASTWGGPYNEQFF.

This clonotype occurred a few times. V is TRBV16 and J is TRBJ2-7; 10 bases line up with TRBD1. Germline lookup yields CDR1 KGHSY and CDR2 FQNENV. Germline trimming cut 4 bases from V and 5 bases from J; bases unmatched to any gene: 8. CDR3 length: 15 amino acids. The CDR3 loop reads CASSRAGTGAHEQYF. CDR3 coding DNA: TGTGCCAGCAGCCGAGCCGGGACAGGGGCCCACGAGCAGTACTTC. Full variable domain (remainder filled in from reference TRBV16 and TRBJ2-7): GEEVAQTPKHLVRGEGQKAKLYCAPIKGHSYVFWYQQVLKNEFKFLISFQNENVFDETGMPKERFSAKCLPNSPCSLEIQATKLEDSAVYFCASSRAGTGAHEQYFGPGTRLTVT.

The sample holds a few counts of this clonotype. The rearrangement links TRBV20-1 to TRBJ2-7; D could derive from TRBD1 or TRBD2 (5 bases each). Germline values: CDR1 DFQATT, CDR2 SNEGSKA (reference sequence). Deletions cut 3 bases from V and 4 bases from J, with 19 bases between. The CDR3 length is 15 residues. CDR3: CSASARDGPMYEQYV. The CDR3 DNA follows: TGCAGTGCTAGTGCCCGGGACGGTCCGATGTACGAGCAGTACGTC.

This clonotype has only a few counts. The chain has TRBV4-2 and TRBJ1-2; D may be TRBD1 (6 bases). V lost 0 bases, J lost 4 bases, and 9 bases lay in between. The length of the CDR3 is 14 residues. Germline CDR1 reads LGHNA; CDR2 reads YNFKEQ. Written as DNA, the CDR3 is TGTGCCAGCAGCCAAGATCCAGGGGCCTATGGCTACACCTTC. Translated, it gives CASSQDPGAYGYTF.

The rearrangement uses TRBV29-1 and TRBJ2-5; 12 bases are a match to TRBD2. V gave up 7 bases and J gave up 5 bases; unmatched junction bases: 5. Germline CDR1 and CDR2: SQVTM and ANQGSEA. The CDR3 runs to 13 residues. CDR3 sequence reads: CSAETSGRETQYF. CDR3 bases: TGCAGCGCCGAAACTAGCGGGAGGGAGACCCAGTACTTC. The full variable domain, rest sourced from reference TRBV29-1 and TRBJ2-5, is SAVISQKPSRDICQRGTSLTIQCQVDSQVTMMFWYRQQPGQSLTLIATANQGSEATYESGFVIDKFPISRPNLTFSTLTVSNMSPEDSSIYLCSAETSGRETQYFGPGTRLLVL.

This clonotype was detected a few times. This chain links TRBV7-2 with TRBJ2-5, with 12 bases identical to TRBD2. This CDR3 is 16 amino acids long. J lost 4 bases, V lost 1 base, and 4 bases had no gene match. Looked up from germline, CDR1 is SGHTA and CDR2 is FQGNSA. This chain's CDR3 is CASSLVPSGGGETQYF. The CDR3 nucleotides are TGTGCCAGCAGCTTAGTCCCTAGCGGGGGGGGAGAGACCCAGTACTTC.

This clonotype was seen a few times. The rearrangement uses TRBV11-3 and TRBJ2-1; no firm D call. Germline V gene lookup returns CDR1 SGHNT and CDR2 YENEEA. The CDR3 covers 14 residues. V dropped 1 base and J dropped 4 bases, with 8 bases sitting between them. The CDR3 region is CASSLGEEYNEQFF. The CDR3 nucleotides read TGTGCCAGCAGCTTAGGAGAGGAGTACAATGAGCAGTTCTTC.

In its sample, this clonotype was seen a few times. This chain joins TRBV4-3 and TRBJ1-6; D may be TRBD1 (5 bases). The V gene's germline CDR1 is LGHNA and CDR2 YSLEER. V was shortened by 0 bases and J by 8 bases, with 11 bases between the two germline ends. There are 15 residues in the CDR3. The CDR3 bases are TGCGCCAGCAGCCAAGAGTGGGGCATTGATTCACCCCTCCACTTT. This encodes CASSQEWGIDSPLHF.

V usage is TRBV5-1 and J usage is TRBJ2-1, with 7 bases that match TRBD1. CDR3 size: 14 residues. Germline trimming cut 4 bases from V and 8 bases from J; bases unmatched to any gene: 9. Germline CDR1 reads SGHRS; CDR2 reads YFSETQ. The CDR3 DNA follows: TGCGCCAGCAGCCCCAGGCCCGGACAGGATGAGCAGTTCTTC. Translation gives CASSPRPGQDEQFF.

This sequence joins TRBV6-5 and TRBJ1-3; D possibly corresponds to TRBD1 (6 bases). This CDR3 comprises 15 residues. Germline V gene lookup returns CDR1 MNHEY and CDR2 SVGAGI. Trimming shortened V by 4 bases and J by 6 bases, and 16 bases separated the two germline ends. For the CDR3, the DNA is TGTGCCAGCAGTTCGACAGGCCTGTTGAAAAACACCATATATTTT. It encodes CASSSTGLLKNTIYF.

The chain combines TRBV7-2 with TRBJ1-5; D remains unclear. Trimming took off 1 base at V and 7 bases at J, with 14 bases between the two ends. CDR1 and CDR2 (germline): SGHTA, FQGNSA. The CDR3 is made up of 15 amino acids. Here the CDR3 DNA reads TGTGCCAGCAGCTTAGTGCTTGATTTGGCACAGCCCCAGCATTTT. Protein: CASSLVLDLAQPQHF. Variable domain in full (rest from reference TRBV7-2 and TRBJ1-5): GAGVSQSPSNKVTEKGKDVELRCDPISGHTALYWYRQSLGQGLEFLIYFQGNSAPDKSGLPSDRFSAERTGGSVSTLTIQRTQQEDSAVYLCASSLVLDLAQPQHFGDGTRLSIL.

J is TRBJ1-6 and V is TRBV4-1; 7 bases align to TRBD1. Germline trimming cut 4 bases from V and 1 base from J; bases unmatched to any gene: 10. The CDR3 is 18 amino acids. Germline V gene data show CDR1 as MGHRA and CDR2 as YSYEKL. CDR3 region: CASSLRGQGVSYNSPLHF. The CDR3 nucleotides read TGCGCCAGCAGCCTAAGGGGGCAGGGGGTATCCTATAATTCACCCCTCCACTTT.

This chain joins TRBV6-2 or TRBV6-3 and TRBJ2-3; TRBD1 agrees at 11 bases. Looked up from germline, CDR1 is MNHEY and CDR2 is SVGEGT. CDR3 size: 14 residues. V was clipped by 6 bases and J by 6 bases; unmatched bases: 5. CDR3: CASSRGQGVDTQYF. CDR3 coding DNA: TGTGCCAGCAGCCGGGGACAGGGGGTCGATACGCAGTATTTT.

The CDR3 bases are TGTGCCAGCAGATCCGGACTAGCGGGAGCCACAGATACGCAGTATTTT. Its protein product is CASRSGLAGATDTQYF. The chain couples TRBV12-3 or TRBV12-4 to TRBJ2-3, with 13 bases that match TRBD2. The CDR3 length is 16 residues. V was clipped by 6 bases and J by 2 bases; unmatched bases: 5.

The sample holds a few counts of this clonotype. The chain joins TRBV7-2 to TRBJ1-1, with D tentatively TRBD1 (5 bases). This CDR3 has 14 residues. The V end lost 8 bases, the J end lost 12 bases, and 25 bases lay between the germline ends. CDR1 and CDR2 (germline): SGHTA, FQGNSA. CDR3 region: CASYTNRHPGETFF. As DNA, the CDR3 is TGTGCCAGCTATACAAACAGGCATCCCGGAGAAACTTTCTTT.

This clonotype was observed once. This chain links TRBV20-1 with TRBJ2-3, with D maybe TRBD2 (5 bases). Germline V CDR1 and CDR2: DFQATT, SNEGSKA (reference sequence). V gave up 5 bases and J gave up 5 bases, with 8 bases separating them. CDR3 size: 11 residues. CDR3 sequence: CSAPEGDTQYF. In nucleotides, the CDR3 is TGCAGTGCTCCTGAGGGAGATACGCAGTATTTT.

The rearrangement links TRBV12-3 or TRBV12-4 to TRBJ1-5; D not certain. Trimming stripped 6 bases from V and 3 bases from J, with 9 bases between. The CDR3 has 13 amino acids. The CDR3 reads CASSRGDNQPQHF. DNA of the CDR3: TGTGCCAGCAGCCGGGGTGACAATCAGCCCCAGCATTTT.

Only a few counts were recorded for this clonotype. CDR3 amino acids: CASSEGLNTEAFF. CDR3 coding DNA: TGTGCCAGCAGCGAGGGGTTGAACACTGAAGCTTTCTTT. The gene calls are TRBV9 and TRBJ1-1; D may be TRBD1 (5 bases). V gave up 3 bases and J gave up 0 bases, with 6 bases separating them. Germline V gene data show CDR1 as SGDLS and CDR2 as YYNGEE. There are 13 residues in the CDR3.